The subject of this entry is one T cell receptor (beta chain). These data are taken from a study of blood T cell repertoires in COVID-19. Study-wide context: Acute-phase and convalescent COVID-19 samples originated in the United States, Italy and Spain.

Germline assignment: CDR1 LNHDA and CDR2 SQIVND (reference sequence). J gave up 4 bases and V 6 bases, and 11 bases lay outside the gene matches. This CDR3 is built from 16 residues. This table comes from immunoSEQ multiplex PCR, and its TCRdb copy is limited to in-frame clones, with some not included. Of approximately 300,000 clones listed, 90% to 95% are singletons. V is TRBV19 and J is TRBJ2-1; 8 bases align to TRBD2. The TCR sequence derives from a woman aged 25 to 39 who had been exposed to COVID-19. Sample: PBMCs or T cells enriched from blood (not recorded which). This CDR3 reads CASSTQGGGRYNEQFF. DNA of the CDR3: TGTGCCAGTAGCACTCAGGGCGGGGGGAGATACAATGAGCAGTTCTTC.